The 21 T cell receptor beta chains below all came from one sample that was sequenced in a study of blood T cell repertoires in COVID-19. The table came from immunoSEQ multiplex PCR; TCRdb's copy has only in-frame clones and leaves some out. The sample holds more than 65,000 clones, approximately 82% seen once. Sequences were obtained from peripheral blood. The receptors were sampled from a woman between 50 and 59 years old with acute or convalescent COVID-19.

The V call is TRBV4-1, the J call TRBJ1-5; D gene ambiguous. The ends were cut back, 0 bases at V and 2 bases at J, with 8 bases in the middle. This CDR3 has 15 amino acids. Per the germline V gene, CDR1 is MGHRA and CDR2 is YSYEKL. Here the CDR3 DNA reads TGCGCCAGCAGCCAAGATCTAAGAGGCAATCAGCCCCAGCATTTT. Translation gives CASSQDLRGNQPQHF.

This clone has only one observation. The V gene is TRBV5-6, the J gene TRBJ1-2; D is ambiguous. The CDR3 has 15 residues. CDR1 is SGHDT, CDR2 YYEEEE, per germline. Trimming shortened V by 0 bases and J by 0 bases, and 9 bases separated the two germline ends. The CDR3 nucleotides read TGTGCCAGCAGCTTGGGACTTCAAGCTAACTATGGCTACACCTTC. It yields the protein CASSLGLQANYGYTF.

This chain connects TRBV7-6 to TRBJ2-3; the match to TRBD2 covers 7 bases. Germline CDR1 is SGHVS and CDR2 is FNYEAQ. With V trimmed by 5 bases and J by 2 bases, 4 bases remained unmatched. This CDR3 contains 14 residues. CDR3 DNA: TGTGCCAGCAGCATGGGAGGGCCCACAGATACGCAGTATTTT. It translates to CASSMGGPTDTQYF. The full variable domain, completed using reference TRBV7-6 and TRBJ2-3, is GAGVSQSPRYKVTKRGQDVALRCDPISGHVSLYWYRQALGQGPEFLTYFNYEAQQDKSGLPNDRFSAERPEGSISTLTIQRTEQRDSAMYRCASSMGGPTDTQYFGPGTRLTVL.

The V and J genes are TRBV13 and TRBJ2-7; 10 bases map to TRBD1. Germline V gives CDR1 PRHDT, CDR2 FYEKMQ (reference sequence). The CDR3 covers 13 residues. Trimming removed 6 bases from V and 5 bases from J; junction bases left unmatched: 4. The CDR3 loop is CASRGTGVHEQYF. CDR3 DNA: TGTGCCAGCAGGGGGACAGGGGTCCACGAGCAGTACTTC.

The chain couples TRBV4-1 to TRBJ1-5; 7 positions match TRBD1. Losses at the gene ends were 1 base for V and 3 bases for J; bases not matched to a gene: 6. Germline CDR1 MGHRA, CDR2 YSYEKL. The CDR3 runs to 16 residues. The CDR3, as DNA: TGCGCCAGCAGCCAAGTACCACAGGGGCCCAATCAGCCCCAGCATTTT. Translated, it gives CASSQVPQGPNQPQHF.

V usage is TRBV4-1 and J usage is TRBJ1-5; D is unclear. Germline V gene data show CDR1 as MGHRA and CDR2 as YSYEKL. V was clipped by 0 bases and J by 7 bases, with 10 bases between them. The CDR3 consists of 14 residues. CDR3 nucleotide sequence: TGCGCCAGCAGCCAAGACAGAATTGTACAGCCCCAGCATTTT. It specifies CASSQDRIVQPQHF.

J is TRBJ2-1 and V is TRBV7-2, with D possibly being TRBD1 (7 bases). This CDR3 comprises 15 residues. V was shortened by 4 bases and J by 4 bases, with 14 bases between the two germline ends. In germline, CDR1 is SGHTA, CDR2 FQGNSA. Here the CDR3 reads CASSSRPGGYNEQFF. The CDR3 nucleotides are TGTGCCAGCAGCTCACGTCCAGGGGGGTACAATGAGCAGTTCTTC.

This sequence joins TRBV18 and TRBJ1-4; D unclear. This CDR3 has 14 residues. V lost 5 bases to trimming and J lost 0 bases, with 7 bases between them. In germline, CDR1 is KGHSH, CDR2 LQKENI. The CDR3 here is CASSTTTTNEKLFF. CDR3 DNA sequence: TGTGCCAGCTCAACTACAACAACTAATGAAAAACTGTTTTTT.

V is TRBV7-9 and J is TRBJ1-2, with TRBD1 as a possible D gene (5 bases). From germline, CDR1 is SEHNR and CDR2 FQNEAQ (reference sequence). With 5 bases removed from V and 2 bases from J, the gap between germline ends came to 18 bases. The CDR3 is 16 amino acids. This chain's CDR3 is CASSPALGGWNYGYTF. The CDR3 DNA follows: TGTGCCAGCAGCCCCGCATTGGGGGGATGGAACTATGGCTACACCTTC.

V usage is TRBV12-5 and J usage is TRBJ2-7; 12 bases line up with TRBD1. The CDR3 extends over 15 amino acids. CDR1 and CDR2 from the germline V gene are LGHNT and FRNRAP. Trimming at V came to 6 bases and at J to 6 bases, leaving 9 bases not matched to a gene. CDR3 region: CASGHQGTGGAEQYF. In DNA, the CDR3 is TGTGCTAGTGGCCACCAGGGGACAGGGGGCGCCGAGCAGTACTTC.

CDR3 sequence: CAWTLMAEGYTF. The CDR3 DNA reads TGTGCCTGGACCCTAATGGCGGAAGGCTACACCTTC. V usage is TRBV30 and J usage is TRBJ1-2, with D hard to call. V gave up 4 bases and J gave up 8 bases, with 14 bases separating them. Germline assignment: CDR1 GTSNPN and CDR2 SVGIG (reference sequence). This CDR3 has 12 amino acids. The full variable domain, in which reference TRBV30 and TRBJ1-2 provide the parts outside the CDR3, is SQTIHQWPATLVQPVGSPLSLECTVEGTSNPNLYWYRQAAGRGLQLLFYSVGIGQISSEVPQNLSASRPQDRQFILSSKKLLLSDSGFYLCAWTLMAEGYTFGSGTRLTVV.

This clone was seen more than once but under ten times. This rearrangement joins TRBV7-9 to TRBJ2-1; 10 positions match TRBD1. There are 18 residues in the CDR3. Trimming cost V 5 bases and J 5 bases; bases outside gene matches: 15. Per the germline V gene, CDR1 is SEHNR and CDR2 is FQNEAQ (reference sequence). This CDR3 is CASSPTPGQGFSHNEQFF. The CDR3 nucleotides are TGTGCCAGCAGCCCTACACCGGGACAGGGGTTTTCACACAATGAGCAGTTCTTC.

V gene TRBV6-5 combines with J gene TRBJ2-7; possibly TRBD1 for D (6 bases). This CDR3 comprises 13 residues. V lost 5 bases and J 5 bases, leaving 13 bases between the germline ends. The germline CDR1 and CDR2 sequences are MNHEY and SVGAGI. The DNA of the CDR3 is TGTGCCAGCAGTCTAACAGGGATCCACGAGCAGTACTTC. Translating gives CASSLTGIHEQYF.

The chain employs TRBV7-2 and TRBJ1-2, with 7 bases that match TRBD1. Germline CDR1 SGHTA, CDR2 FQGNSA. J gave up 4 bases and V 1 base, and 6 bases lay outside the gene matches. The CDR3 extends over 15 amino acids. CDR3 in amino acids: CASSLDDRAGYGYTF. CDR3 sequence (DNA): TGTGCCAGCAGCTTAGATGACAGGGCAGGCTATGGCTACACCTTC.

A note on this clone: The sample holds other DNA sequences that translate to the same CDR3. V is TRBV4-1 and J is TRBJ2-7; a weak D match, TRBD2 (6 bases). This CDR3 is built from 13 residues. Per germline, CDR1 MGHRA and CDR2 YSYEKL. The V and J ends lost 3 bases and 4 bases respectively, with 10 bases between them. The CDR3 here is CASSQGEVYEQYF. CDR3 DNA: TGCGCCAGCAGCCAGGGGGAGGTATACGAGCAGTACTTC.

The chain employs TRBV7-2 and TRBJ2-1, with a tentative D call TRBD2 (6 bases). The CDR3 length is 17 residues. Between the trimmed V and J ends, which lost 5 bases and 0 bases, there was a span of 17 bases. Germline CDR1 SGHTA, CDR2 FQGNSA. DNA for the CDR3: TGTGCCAGCAGCCCCCTATTTAGCGGAAACTCCTACAATGAGCAGTTCTTC. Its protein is CASSPLFSGNSYNEQFF.

CDR3 bases: TGCGCCAGCAGCTTAGGCGGGAAGCCTCACGAGCAGTACTTC. Its translation: CASSLGGKPHEQYF. The rearrangement uses TRBV5-1 and TRBJ2-7, with a possible D match to TRBD2 (6 bases). The CDR3 runs to 14 residues. The germline V and J ends were trimmed by 2 bases and 5 bases, with 14 bases remaining between them. Germline values: CDR1 SGHRS, CDR2 YFSETQ.

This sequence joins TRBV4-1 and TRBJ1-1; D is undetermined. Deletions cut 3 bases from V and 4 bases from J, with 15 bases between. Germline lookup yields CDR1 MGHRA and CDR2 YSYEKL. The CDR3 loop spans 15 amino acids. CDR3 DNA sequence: TGCGCCAGCAGCCACTTGCCACGGGGTGCCACTGAAGCTTTCTTT. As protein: CASSHLPRGATEAFF.

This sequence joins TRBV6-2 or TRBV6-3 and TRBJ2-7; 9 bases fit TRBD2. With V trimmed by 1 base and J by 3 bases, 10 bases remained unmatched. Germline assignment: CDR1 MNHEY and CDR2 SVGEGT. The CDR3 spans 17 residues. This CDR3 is CASSYWASPAGGYEQYF. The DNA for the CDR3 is TGTGCCAGCAGTTACTGGGCTTCTCCAGCGGGGGGCTACGAGCAGTACTTC.

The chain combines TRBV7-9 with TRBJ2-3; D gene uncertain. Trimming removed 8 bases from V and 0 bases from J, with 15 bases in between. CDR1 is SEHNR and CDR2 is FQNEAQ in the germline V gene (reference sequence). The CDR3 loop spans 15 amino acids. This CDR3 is CASVFLDTSTDTQYF. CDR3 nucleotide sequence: TGTGCCAGCGTCTTTTTAGACACTAGCACAGATACGCAGTATTTT.

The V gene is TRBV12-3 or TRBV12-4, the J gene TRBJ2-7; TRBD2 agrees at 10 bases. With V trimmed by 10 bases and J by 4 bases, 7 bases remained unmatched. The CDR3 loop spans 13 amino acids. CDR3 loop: CATASGSRYEQYF. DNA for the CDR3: TGTGCCACCGCTAGCGGGAGTAGGTACGAGCAGTACTTC.